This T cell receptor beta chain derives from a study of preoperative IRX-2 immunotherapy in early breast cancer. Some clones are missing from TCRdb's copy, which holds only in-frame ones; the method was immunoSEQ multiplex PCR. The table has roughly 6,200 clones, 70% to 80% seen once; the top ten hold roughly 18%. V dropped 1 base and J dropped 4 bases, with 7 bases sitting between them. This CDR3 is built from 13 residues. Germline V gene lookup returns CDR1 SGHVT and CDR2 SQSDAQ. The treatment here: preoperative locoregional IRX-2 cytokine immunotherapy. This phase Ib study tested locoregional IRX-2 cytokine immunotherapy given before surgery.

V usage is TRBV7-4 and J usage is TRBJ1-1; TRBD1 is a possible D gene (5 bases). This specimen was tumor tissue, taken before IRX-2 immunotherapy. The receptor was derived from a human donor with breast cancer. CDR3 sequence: CASSLGQGTEAFF. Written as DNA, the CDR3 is TGTGCCAGCAGCTTAGGGCAGGGCACTGAAGCTTTCTTT.